Each of the 9 T cell receptor beta chains below was sequenced from the same sample in a study of T cells in women clearing cervical HPV infection. Libraries were prepared by immunoSEQ multiplex PCR; TCRdb keeps only in-frame clonotypes and omits some of them. The sample holds approximately 41,000 clones. The sample consisted of blood buffy coat. Every receptor here comes from a woman aged 18 to 69 with a cervical HPV16 infection that either progressed to CIN3+ or cleared (not recorded which).

With respect to this clone: The read halts 3 residues ahead of the CDR3 end, with the missing end drawn from the germline J gene. The chain employs TRBV16 and TRBJ2-3; D is possibly TRBD2 (5 bases). This CDR3 is 18 amino acids long. Germline CDR1 is KGHSY and CDR2 is FQNENV. CDR3 in amino acids: CASSQLGSGMTGFLTQYF. CDR3 DNA (partial): TGTGCCAGCAGCCAATTGGGGTCGGGGATGACCGGATTCTTGACG.

Regarding this clone: The observed sequence ends 3 residues before the CDR3 terminus, with the missing tail filled in from the germline J gene. The rearrangement links TRBV2 to TRBJ1-5; 8 positions agree with TRBD1. The CDR3 is 15 residues long. From germline, CDR1 is SNHLY and CDR2 FYNNEI. Unmatched junction bases numbered 4, after V lost 4 bases and J lost 2 bases. The DNA read from the CDR3 is TGTGCCAGCAGTGCCGGGACAGGCCGCAATCAGCCC. Protein sequence: CASSAGTGRNQP. The entire CDR3 sequence reads CASSAGTGRNQPQHF.

The CDR3 region is CASSQTQGQVAFF. CDR3 bases read: TGCGCCAGCAGCCAGACCCAGGGTCAGGTA. The chain joins TRBV4-1 to TRBJ1-1; D might be TRBD1 (5 bases). The CDR3 end lies 3 residues beyond the end of the read and is filled in from the germline J gene. The germline V gene has CDR1 MGHRA and CDR2 YSYEKL. The CDR3 length is 13 residues.

In the case of this clone: The observed sequence ends 3 residues before the CDR3 terminus, with the missing tail filled in from the germline J gene. V and J are TRBV2 and TRBJ2-3, with TRBD1 identical over 7 bases. V dropped 4 bases and J dropped 4; count of bases not matched to a gene: 14. CDR3 length: 17 amino acids. Germline-derived CDR1 and CDR2 are SNHLY and FYNNEI. The DNA read from the CDR3 is TGTGCCAGCAGTGTCTTAGGGGACAGCCGATCCCCAGATACG. It encodes CASSVLGDSRSPDT. The whole CDR3 protein is CASSVLGDSRSPDTQYF.

A remark on this clone: The CDR3 end lies 3 residues beyond the end of the read and is filled in from the germline J gene. This chain links TRBV7-9 with TRBJ2-2; 7 nucleotides match TRBD1. This CDR3 spans 15 amino acids. V lost 5 bases and J lost 6; bases outside the gene matches: 9. Per the germline V gene, CDR1 is SEHNR and CDR2 is FQNEAQ (reference sequence). The CDR3: CASSPPGQFPGELFF. The part of the CDR3 DNA that was read is TGTGCCAGCAGCCCCCCGGGACAGTTCCCCGGGGAG.

For this clone: The read ends 3 residues early relative to the CDR3; the germline J gene fills the gap. This chain connects TRBV19 to TRBJ2-1; 8 nucleotides line up with TRBD2. CDR3 size: 15 residues. Unmatched junction bases numbered 8, after V lost 2 bases and J lost 8 bases. CDR1 and CDR2 (germline): LNHDA, SQIVND (reference sequence). CDR3 residues: CASSIIDGGADEQFF. The CDR3 DNA, read in part, is TGTGCCAGTAGTATAATCGACGGGGGGGCAGATGAG. Filled out from reference TRBV19 and TRBJ2-1, the complete variable domain reads DGGITQSPKYLFRKEGQNVTLSCEQNLNHDAMYWYRQDPGQGLRLIYYSQIVNDFQKGDIAEGYSVSREKKESFPLTVTSAQKNPTAFYLCASSIIDGGADEQFFGPGTRLTVL.

Concerning this clone itself: The sequence runs out 3 residues before the end of the CDR3; the remainder is reconstructed from the germline J gene. This chain connects TRBV13 to TRBJ1-1; D may be TRBD1 (6 bases). The length of the CDR3 is 16 residues. Between the trimmed V and J ends, which lost 2 bases and 3 bases, there was a span of 16 bases. Germline-derived CDR1 and CDR2 are PRHDT and FYEKMQ (reference sequence). The CDR3 protein is CASSLTLTGRYTEAFF. The covered CDR3 bases are TGTGCCAGCAGCTTAACTCTGACAGGCCGGTACACTGAA.

A remark on this clone: With the read ending 3 residues before the CDR3 end, the germline J gene is used to fill in that end. The chain links TRBV19 to TRBJ2-2; 10 nucleotides line up with TRBD2. This CDR3 region has 17 residues. The germline V gene has CDR1 LNHDA and CDR2 SQIVND (reference sequence). V gave up 4 bases and J gave up 5 bases; unmatched junction bases: 10. CDR3 in amino acids: CASSSLSSGSGTGELFF. The sequenced part of the CDR3 DNA is TGTGCCAGTAGTAGTCTGTCTAGCGGGAGTGGAACCGGGGAG.

Worth noting for this clone: The CDR3 end falls 3 residues outside the read, so it is completed with the germline J gene. This chain joins TRBV4-1 and TRBJ1-2, with D hard to call. This CDR3 region has 17 residues. Germline V gene lookup returns CDR1 MGHRA and CDR2 YSYEKL. Trimming stripped 0 bases from V and 5 bases from J, with 19 bases between. The CDR3 loop is CASSQDDAERFRYGYTF. Incomplete CDR3 DNA: TGCGCCAGCAGCCAAGACGATGCAGAGCGTTTTCGATATGGC.